The 20 T cell receptor beta chains below come from one sample, sequenced in a study of cytomegalovirus exposure and HLA in healthy donors. With 60 Vbeta and 13 Jbeta primers, the PCR was carried out. Method: immunoSEQ multiplex PCR; TCRdb's copy keeps in-frame clones and lacks some. The sample lists 180,000 or so clones, approximately 84% occurring once. Sequencing was done on a sample of PBMCs. The receptors shown here come from a female donor in good health and CMV-seronegative.

This clone was seen only once. The rearrangement joins TRBV19 to TRBJ1-4; D is perhaps TRBD1 (5 bases). This CDR3 is 17 amino acids long. Germline V gene lookup returns CDR1 LNHDA and CDR2 SQIVND (reference sequence). The V end was cut by 1 base, the J end by 7 bases, with 19 bases between. The CDR3 loop is CASSIGFRLGQAEKLFF. The CDR3 DNA reads as TGTGCCAGTAGTATAGGTTTCCGTTTGGGGCAGGCTGAAAAACTGTTTTTT.

The gene calls are TRBV7-8 and TRBJ2-5; possible D gene TRBD2, 5 bases. The DNA end lines up better with TRBJ2-7; the J call may be wrong. Germline CDR1 and CDR2: SGHVS and FQNEAQ. The CDR3 totals 13 residues. CDR3 protein: CASSLAGAGEQYF. In DNA form, the CDR3 reads TGTGCCAGCAGCTTGGCGGGTGCTGGCGAGCAGTACTTC.

This chain joins TRBV28 and TRBJ1-2, with D maybe TRBD1 (5 bases). The ends were cut back, 2 bases at V and 1 base at J, with 11 bases in the middle. This CDR3 contains 15 residues. Per the germline V gene, CDR1 is MDHEN and CDR2 is SYDVKM. CDR3 protein: CASSLVDSFNYGYTF. As DNA, the CDR3 is TGTGCCAGCAGTTTAGTCGACAGTTTTAACTATGGCTACACCTTC.

The chain carries TRBV5-1 and TRBJ2-7; D gene unclear. The CDR3 length is 12 residues. Germline V lookup: CDR1 SGHRS, CDR2 YFSETQ. V dropped 3 bases and J dropped 0 bases, with 4 bases sitting between them. CDR3 bases: TGCGCCAGCAGCTACTCCTCCTACGAGCAGTACTTC. It translates to CASSYSSYEQYF.

The chain has TRBV30 and TRBJ2-7, with a tentative D call TRBD2 (7 bases). The V end was cut by 4 bases, the J end by 4 bases, with 20 bases between. This CDR3 region has 15 residues. Germline CDR1 is GTSNPN and CDR2 is SVGIG (reference sequence). CDR3 in amino acids: CAWTRGQPGGYEQYF. CDR3 nucleotides: TGTGCCTGGACCCGAGGACAGCCCGGGGGGTACGAGCAGTACTTC.

The gene calls are TRBV7-6 and TRBJ2-2; 9 bases agree with TRBD2. This CDR3 comprises 17 residues. The J segment lost 7 bases and the V segment lost 0 bases, leaving 9 bases of the junction unmatched. The germline CDR1 and CDR2 sequences are SGHVS and FNYEAQ. In DNA form, the CDR3 reads TGTGCCAGCAGCTTAGCGTGGCGGGAGGGCCACATCGGGGAGCTGTTTTTT. Its protein product is CASSLAWREGHIGELFF. Complete variable domain (other parts from reference TRBV7-6 and TRBJ2-2): GAGVSQSPRYKVTKRGQDVALRCDPISGHVSLYWYRQALGQGPEFLTYFNYEAQQDKSGLPNDRFSAERPEGSISTLTIQRTEQRDSAMYRCASSLAWREGHIGELFFGEGSRLTVL.

This sequence joins TRBV27 and TRBJ2-7; 7 bases match TRBD2. Per germline, CDR1 MNHEY and CDR2 SMNVEV (reference sequence). V was pared by 6 bases and J by 0 bases, with 11 bases of the junction left unmatched. The CDR3 loop spans 16 amino acids. DNA for the CDR3: TGTGCCAGCAGCTGGAGTTCCGGGACTATCTCCTACGAGCAGTACTTC. It codes for CASSWSSGTISYEQYF.

The V gene is TRBV27, the J gene TRBJ1-1; unclear D gene. Germline loops: CDR1 MNHEY, CDR2 SMNVEV (reference sequence). V lost 4 bases and J 0 bases, leaving 12 bases between the germline ends. This CDR3 comprises 15 residues. The DNA for the CDR3 is TGTGCCAGCAGTTCAGCGCTGTCCGTGAACACTGAAGCTTTCTTT. Amino acid sequence: CASSSALSVNTEAFF.

The chain uses TRBV9 and TRBJ2-1; TRBD2 matches at 7 bases. This CDR3 contains 15 residues. J was trimmed by 7 bases and V by 0 bases; bases with no gene match: 7. The germline V gene has CDR1 SGDLS and CDR2 YYNGEE. The CDR3 here is CASSVGGGGPNEQFF. The CDR3 DNA follows: TGTGCCAGCAGCGTAGGTGGGGGAGGGCCAAATGAGCAGTTCTTC.

DNA for the CDR3: TGTGCCAGCAGCCGGATCAGGGGAGCACACAATGAGCAGTTCTTC. Its protein product is CASSRIRGAHNEQFF. The rearrangement joins TRBV5-4 to TRBJ2-1; TRBD1 is a possible D gene (6 bases). V dropped 4 bases and J dropped 5 bases, with 16 bases sitting between them. CDR3 length: 15 amino acids. Germline loops: CDR1 SGHNT, CDR2 YYREEE (reference sequence).

The rearrangement uses TRBV5-8 and TRBJ2-5; D gene unclear. V lost 0 bases and J 1 base, leaving 4 bases between the germline ends. Germline V gene data show CDR1 as SGHTS and CDR2 as YDEGEE. This CDR3 is 13 amino acids long. The CDR3 nucleotides are TGTGCCAGCAGCTTGGACAGCCAAGAGACCCAGTACTTC. This encodes CASSLDSQETQYF.

The gene calls are TRBV12-5 and TRBJ2-7; D gene uncertain. The germline gives CDR1 LGHNT, CDR2 FRNRAP. V shed 1 base and J shed 6 bases, with 7 bases lying between them. CDR3 length: 12 residues. This CDR3 reads CASGLDLGEQYF. The CDR3 region has the DNA TGTGCTAGTGGTTTGGATCTAGGCGAGCAGTACTTC.

The J gene is TRBJ1-3, the V gene TRBV7-2; D uncertain. The V gene's germline CDR1 is SGHTA and CDR2 FQGNSA. Trimming shortened V by 4 bases and J by 0 bases, and 13 bases separated the two germline ends. This CDR3 has 16 residues. This CDR3 is CASSSQMAGSGNTIYF. The CDR3 coding sequence is TGTGCCAGCAGCTCGCAAATGGCAGGCTCTGGAAACACCATATATTTT. Supplemented by reference TRBV7-2 and TRBJ1-3, the full variable domain reads GAGVSQSPSNKVTEKGKDVELRCDPISGHTALYWYRQSLGQGLEFLIYFQGNSAPDKSGLPSDRFSAERTGGSVSTLTIQRTQQEDSAVYLCASSSQMAGSGNTIYFGEGSWLTVV.

The chain links TRBV18 to TRBJ1-5; no clear D. The CDR3 has 17 residues. V was cut by 2 bases and J by 2 bases, with 16 bases left in between. Per the germline V gene, CDR1 is KGHSH and CDR2 is LQKENI. The CDR3 nucleotides read TGTGCCAGCTCACCATTTGCCCCCTCCCAGGGCAATCAGCCCCAGCATTTT. This encodes CASSPFAPSQGNQPQHF.

CDR3 in amino acids: CASSYRQGSGGYTF. The CDR3 region has the DNA TGTGCCAGCAGTTACCGACAGGGATCGGGTGGCTACACCTTC. The J gene is TRBJ1-2, the V gene TRBV27; 7 bases are a match to TRBD1. J gave up 7 bases and V 4 bases, and 9 bases lay outside the gene matches. Germline V gene lookup returns CDR1 MNHEY and CDR2 SMNVEV (reference sequence). CDR3 length: 14 amino acids.

In this sample, this clone turned up once. The rearrangement links TRBV27 to TRBJ1-2; D call uncertain. The CDR3 contains 13 residues. Germline CDR1 MNHEY, CDR2 SMNVEV (reference sequence). Trimming cost V 3 bases and J 3 bases, with 8 bases left between them. The CDR3 DNA is TGTGCCAGCAGTTTTGGCAGCGACTATGGCTACACCTTC. Residues: CASSFGSDYGYTF.

In the case of this clone: The same CDR3 is also encoded by other DNA sequences in this sample. The V and J genes are TRBV4-1 and TRBJ2-3; TRBD2 matches at 9 bases. Trimming removed 4 bases from V and 1 base from J; junction bases left unmatched: 3. Germline CDR1 reads MGHRA; CDR2 reads YSYEKL. The CDR3 has 15 residues. The CDR3 DNA reads as TGCGCCAGCAGCCTCTTAGCGGGGGGCACAGATACGCAGTATTTT. It specifies CASSLLAGGTDTQYF.

V gene TRBV5-4 combines with J gene TRBJ2-1; TRBD2 matches at 9 bases. This CDR3 contains 14 residues. With V trimmed by 4 bases and J by 8 bases, 7 bases remained unmatched. Germline V CDR1 and CDR2: SGHNT, YYREEE (reference sequence). This CDR3 is CASSGGRARDEQFF. The CDR3 bases are TGTGCCAGCAGCGGCGGGAGGGCCAGAGATGAGCAGTTCTTC.

V gene TRBV28 combines with J gene TRBJ1-5, with 7 bases aligning to TRBD1. The CDR3 has 17 residues. From germline, CDR1 is MDHEN and CDR2 SYDVKM. V gave up 3 bases and J gave up 1 base; unmatched junction bases: 9. The CDR3 here is CASSFGGGGTSNQPQHF. For the CDR3, the DNA is TGTGCCAGCAGTTTCGGTGGAGGGGGCACCAGCAATCAGCCCCAGCATTTT.

This rearrangement joins TRBV5-1 to TRBJ1-5, with D perhaps TRBD1 (6 bases). Germline CDR1 is SGHRS and CDR2 is YFSETQ. CDR3 length: 15 residues. V lost 0 bases and J lost 6, with 13 bases in between. CDR3 loop: CASSLGPGTSQPQHF. The CDR3, as DNA: TGCGCCAGCAGCTTGGGACCAGGGACAAGTCAGCCCCAGCATTTT.